The 15 T cell receptor beta chains below were found in one sample sequenced in a study of blood T cell repertoires in COVID-19. Some clones are missing from TCRdb's copy, which holds only in-frame ones; the method was immunoSEQ multiplex PCR. The sample consists of 250,000 to 300,000 clones, about nine tenths of them appearing once. The specimen was peripheral blood. The source of these receptors is a man in his fifties or sixties with acute or convalescent COVID-19.

This clone was detected only once. The chain is built from TRBV9 and TRBJ1-1, with D tentatively TRBD1 (6 bases). Between the trimmed V and J ends, which lost 1 base and 3 bases, there was a span of 13 bases. Germline V CDR1 and CDR2: SGDLS, YYNGEE. This CDR3 contains 15 residues. In DNA, the CDR3 is TGTGCCAGCAGCGTATCGCCAGGGGTGGACACTGAAGCTTTCTTT. Its protein is CASSVSPGVDTEAFF.

This chain links TRBV7-9 with TRBJ1-1, with no clear D. The length of the CDR3 is 13 residues. Trimming stripped 5 bases from V and 5 bases from J, with 12 bases between. Germline CDR1 is SEHNR and CDR2 is FQNEAQ (reference sequence). The CDR3 here is CASSAAGGTEAFF. CDR3 sequence (DNA): TGTGCCAGCAGCGCCGCGGGCGGGACTGAAGCTTTCTTT.

This clone showed up just a few times. The genes are TRBV18 and TRBJ2-7, with 10 bases aligning to TRBD1. The V segment lost 6 bases and the J segment 5 bases; nucleotides outside the gene matches: 22. The germline gives CDR1 KGHSH, CDR2 LQKENI. The CDR3 contains 19 residues. CDR3 coding DNA: TGTGCCAGCTCCCCCTTAATCTCTCCGGGGACAGGGGTCTATGACGAGCAGTACTTC. Protein sequence: CASSPLISPGTGVYDEQYF.

The chain carries TRBV19 and TRBJ1-2; maybe TRBD1 (6 bases). The CDR3 has 14 residues. V lost 5 bases to trimming and J lost 7 bases, with 17 bases between them. CDR1 is LNHDA, CDR2 SQIVND, per germline (reference sequence). The CDR3 DNA is TGTGCCAGTAGTCCCACAGGGAGGGGAGGTGGCTACACCTTC. It yields the protein CASSPTGRGGGYTF.

This clone appeared a few times. The chain has TRBV6-2 or TRBV6-3 and TRBJ1-1; perhaps TRBD1 as D (6 bases). The CDR3 consists of 15 residues. Per the germline V gene, CDR1 is MNHEY and CDR2 is SVGEGT. The germline V and J ends were trimmed by 6 bases and 7 bases, with 21 bases remaining between them. CDR3 in DNA: TGTGCCAGCAGCCCTAATGGGGGGGCTAGGGTTGAAGCTTTCTTT. This translates into CASSPNGGARVEAFF.

The chain carries TRBV4-1 and TRBJ1-2; TRBD1 is a possible D gene (6 bases). Germline assignment: CDR1 MGHRA and CDR2 YSYEKL. V lost 3 bases and J lost 0, with 11 bases in between. This CDR3 has 15 amino acids. This CDR3 is CASSQQGLANYGYTF. DNA for the CDR3: TGCGCCAGCAGCCAGCAGGGGCTAGCTAACTATGGCTACACCTTC.

The chain recombines TRBV2 with TRBJ2-4; D is possibly TRBD1 (6 bases). Trimming removed 5 bases at V and 5 bases at J, with 22 bases between. CDR3 length: 17 residues. Germline V gives CDR1 SNHLY, CDR2 FYNNEI. The CDR3 sequence: CASSWTALVLAENIQYF. CDR3 coding DNA: TGTGCCAGCAGTTGGACAGCCCTGGTCTTGGCAGAAAACATTCAGTACTTC. Filled out from reference TRBV2 and TRBJ2-4, the complete variable domain reads EPEVTQTPSHQVTQMGQEVILRCVPISNHLYFYWYRQILGQKVEFLVSFYNNEISEKSEIFDDQFSVERPDGSNFTLKIRSTKLEDSAMYFCASSWTALVLAENIQYFGAGTRLSVL.

This chain links TRBV3-1 (or the pseudogene TRBV3-2) with TRBJ2-7, with D hard to call. Deletions cut 2 bases from V and 2 bases from J, with 7 bases between. The CDR3 length is 13 residues. Germline values: CDR1 LGHDT, CDR2 YNNKEL (reference sequence). CDR3 nucleotide sequence: TGTGCCAGCAGCCAAAACAGAGCCTACGAGCAGTACTTC. It is translated as CASSQNRAYEQYF.

The CDR3 bases are TGTGCCAGCAGTCCCCGACAGGGAAGTTTGTCTGAAGCTTTCTTT. This sequence encodes CASSPRQGSLSEAFF. The V call is TRBV6-5, the J call TRBJ1-1, with 7 bases that match TRBD1. Germline loops: CDR1 MNHEY, CDR2 SVGAGI. This CDR3 contains 15 residues. Germline trimming cut 5 bases from V and 6 bases from J; bases unmatched to any gene: 12.

This clone was seen more than once but under ten times. This chain joins TRBV5-4 and TRBJ1-4; 10 bases match TRBD1. Germline-derived CDR1 and CDR2 are SGHNT and YYREEE (reference sequence). After removal of 0 bases from V and 8 bases from J, the junction contained 7 bases not matched to a gene. The CDR3 totals 16 residues. The CDR3 region is CASSLGQGAWNEKLFF. In DNA, the CDR3 is TGTGCCAGCAGCTTGGGACAGGGGGCGTGGAACGAAAAACTGTTTTTT.

This rearrangement joins TRBV7-3 to TRBJ2-3, with 15 bases lining up with TRBD2. CDR1 is SGHTA, CDR2 FQGTGA, per germline. The CDR3 length is 16 residues. Trimming took 6 bases from V and 8 from J; bases not matched to a gene: 9. The CDR3 loop reads CASSPGLAGGPGTQYF. The CDR3 region has the DNA TGTGCCAGCAGTCCGGGACTAGCGGGGGGCCCAGGTACGCAGTATTTT.

This clone was detected only once. This chain links TRBV3-1 (or the pseudogene TRBV3-2) with TRBJ1-2; 8 bases align to TRBD1. CDR1 LGHDT and CDR2 YNNKEL come from the germline V gene (reference sequence). Trimming took 4 bases from V and 2 from J; bases not matched to a gene: 3. CDR3 length: 14 residues. This CDR3 is CASSPRTGNYGYTF. The CDR3 nucleotides read TGTGCCAGCAGCCCCCGGACAGGGAACTATGGCTACACCTTC.

The J gene is TRBJ2-7, the V gene TRBV4-1; 7 bases are a match to TRBD1. Trimming removed 3 bases from V and 2 bases from J; junction bases left unmatched: 13. The CDR3 is 17 residues long. The germline V gene has CDR1 MGHRA and CDR2 YSYEKL. CDR3 DNA: TGCGCCAGCAGCCAGATTGAGCAGCCACAGGGGACCTACGAGCAGTACTTC. Its translation: CASSQIEQPQGTYEQYF.

The chain recombines TRBV25-1 with TRBJ2-7, with 9 bases aligning to TRBD2. This CDR3 contains 13 residues. Germline V CDR1 and CDR2: MGHDK, SYGVNS. J was trimmed by 1 base and V by 5 bases; bases with no gene match: 0. The CDR3 sequence: CASSLAGSYEQYF. In DNA, the CDR3 is TGTGCCAGCAGTCTAGCGGGGTCCTACGAGCAGTACTTC.

In its sample, this clone was seen once. The rearrangement uses TRBV5-3 and TRBJ2-4; possible D gene TRBD2, 6 bases. TRBV5-3 is an ORF for which the function is uncertain. This CDR3 spans 15 amino acids. Trimming removed 4 bases at V and 1 base at J, with 12 bases between. As DNA, the CDR3 is TGTGCCAGAAGCCTTATGGGGAGGGCCAAAAACATTCAGTACTTC. Translated: CARSLMGRAKNIQYF.